This passage covers 28 T cell receptor beta chains from one sample sequenced in a study of neurological immune-mediated disorders. TCRdb re-called the 5' RACE reads with MiXCR, one entry per CDR3 protein. The data show almost 30,000 distinct CDR3 sequences, about 12% seen once. The sequencing sample was made of PBMCs. The source of these receptors is a woman aged 55-70 years in good health.

There are many counts of this clonotype. The chain combines TRBV20-1 with TRBJ2-1; D uncertain. Between the trimmed V and J ends, which lost 0 bases and 9 bases, there was a span of 18 bases. The CDR3 runs to 15 residues. CDR1 and CDR2 from the germline V gene are DFQATT and SNEGSKA (reference sequence). For the CDR3, the DNA is TGCAGTGCTAGAGAGGGGTCTAGTGGGGTACTTGAGCAGTTCTTC. Translated: CSAREGSSGVLEQFF.

The chain has TRBV18 and TRBJ1-2, with 10 positions matching TRBD1. The CDR3 has 15 residues. From germline, CDR1 is KGHSH and CDR2 LQKENI. V was clipped by 3 bases and J by 8 bases; unmatched bases: 9. As DNA, the CDR3 is TGTGCCAGCTCACCTTATGACAGGGGGCGTGCGGGCTACACCTTC. Its protein product is CASSPYDRGRAGYTF.

In this sample, this clonotype turned up many times. The rearrangement links TRBV3-1 to TRBJ2-5; tentatively, D is TRBD2 (5 bases). The germline V and J ends were trimmed by 4 bases and 2 bases, with 17 bases remaining between them. The CDR3 has 16 amino acids. Germline V gives CDR1 LGHDT, CDR2 YNNKEL (reference sequence). The CDR3 DNA reads TGTGCCAGCAGCCCCCCCCGACGGCGGGCACAAGAGACCCAGTACTTC. Translation gives CASSPPRRRAQETQYF.

This clonotype occurred many times. V gene TRBV6-2 or TRBV6-3 combines with J gene TRBJ2-7; D is unresolved. The CDR3 covers 12 residues. Looked up from germline, CDR1 is MNHEY and CDR2 is SVGEGT. The CDR3 reads CATWSSSYEQYF. CDR3 nucleotide sequence: TGTGCTACTTGGAGTAGCTCCTACGAGCAGTACTTC.

Ten or more counts support this clonotype. This chain uses TRBV5-5 with TRBJ2-1; 10 bases are shared with TRBD1. The V gene's germline CDR1 is SGHKS and CDR2 YYEKEE (reference sequence). The V and J ends lost 4 bases and 3 bases, in that order; junction bases with no gene match: 4. The CDR3 spans 15 residues. The CDR3 here is CASSLGTGDYNEQFF. The CDR3 DNA sequence: TGTGCCAGCAGCCTCGGGACAGGGGACTACAATGAGCAGTTCTTC.

At least ten counts were recorded for this clonotype. The chain links TRBV6-5 to TRBJ2-5; 7 bases match TRBD1. The germline V gene has CDR1 MNHEY and CDR2 SVGAGI. V trimming: 2 bases; J trimming: 3 bases; junction bases outside the gene matches: 9. This CDR3 has 16 amino acids. CDR3 loop: CASSYAYGTEEETQYF. DNA for the CDR3: TGTGCCAGCAGTTACGCGTACGGGACAGAAGAAGAGACCCAGTACTTC.

This clonotype was counted at least ten times. V gene TRBV7-3 combines with J gene TRBJ2-3; 7 positions match TRBD2. V shed 5 bases and J 1 base; nucleotides not matched to a gene: 12. Germline V gene lookup returns CDR1 SGHTA and CDR2 FQGTGA. This CDR3 is built from 17 residues. The CDR3 coding sequence is TGTGCCAGCAGCCCTAGGGGTCGGCTAGCGGGCACAGATACGCAGTATTTT. Amino acid sequence: CASSPRGRLAGTDTQYF.

This clonotype was seen ten or more times. The chain combines TRBV5-1 with TRBJ2-7, with TRBD1 matching 7 bases. Trimming took 2 bases from V and 5 from J; bases not matched to a gene: 4. CDR3 size: 13 residues. Germline V gene data show CDR1 as SGHRS and CDR2 as YFSETQ. CDR3 nucleotides: TGCGCCAGCAGCTTTAACGACAGGGACGAGCAGTACTTC. It translates to CASSFNDRDEQYF.

This chain connects TRBV20-1 to TRBJ2-5; 7 positions match TRBD1. The CDR3 is made up of 13 amino acids. V lost 6 bases and J lost 10; bases outside the gene matches: 14. Germline assignment: CDR1 DFQATT and CDR2 SNEGSKA (reference sequence). The CDR3 reads CSARTGRQDIQYF. Written as DNA, the CDR3 is TGCAGTGCCAGGACAGGACGACAAGATATCCAGTACTTC.

This clonotype is termed medium-sized. DNA of the CDR3: TGTGCCAGCAGCCTGAACAGGGCTAGCTCTGGAAACACCATATATTTT. Residues: CASSLNRASSGNTIYF. J is TRBJ1-3 and V is TRBV7-2, with D possibly TRBD1 on 6 matching bases. With 5 bases removed from V and 0 bases from J, the gap between germline ends came to 14 bases. Germline loops: CDR1 SGHTA, CDR2 FQGNSA. The CDR3 spans 16 residues.

This clonotype was seen ten or more times. V gene TRBV12-3 or TRBV12-4 combines with J gene TRBJ1-1; D unclear. The CDR3 is made up of 13 amino acids. V lost 1 base to trimming and J lost 8 bases, with 11 bases between them. CDR3 in DNA: TGTGCCAGCAGTTTAGGGACCCATCTGGAAGCTTTCTTT. This sequence encodes CASSLGTHLEAFF.

This clonotype was recorded many times. The genes are TRBV20-1 and TRBJ1-1, with a weak D call TRBD1 (6 bases). Trimming stripped 7 bases from V and 1 base from J, with 13 bases between. CDR3 size: 13 residues. The V gene's germline CDR1 is DFQATT and CDR2 SNEGSKA (reference sequence). CDR3 region: CSGSEDRNTEAFF. The CDR3 nucleotides read TGCAGTGGTAGTGAGGACAGGAACACTGAAGCTTTCTTT.

This clonotype has ten or more counts. This chain joins TRBV9 and TRBJ2-1; TRBD2 aligns across 7 bases. CDR3 length: 15 residues. The junction had 0 bases not matched to a gene; V was cut back by 0 bases and J by 0 bases. Germline loops: CDR1 SGDLS, CDR2 YYNGEE. Here the CDR3 reads CASSVGEGSYNEQFF. The CDR3 coding sequence is TGTGCCAGCAGCGTAGGGGAGGGCTCCTACAATGAGCAGTTCTTC.

This clonotype was seen ten or more times. The V and J genes are TRBV9 and TRBJ2-7, with 9 bases fitting TRBD2. Germline loops: CDR1 SGDLS, CDR2 YYNGEE. The CDR3 contains 16 residues. V lost 6 bases, J lost 4 bases, and 14 bases stayed unmatched. CDR3 coding DNA: TGTGCCAGCATCATAAATGGGGGACTAGCAGGTTACGAGCAGTACTTC. Translation: CASIINGGLAGYEQYF.

This clonotype was recorded many times. The V and J genes are TRBV5-1 and TRBJ1-1; the match to TRBD1 covers 8 bases. Germline-derived CDR1 and CDR2 are SGHRS and YFSETQ. Germline trimming cut 1 base from V and 3 bases from J; bases unmatched to any gene: 5. The CDR3 is made up of 15 amino acids. CDR3 in DNA: TGCGCCAGCAGCTTGCCCAGGGGGCAGGACACTGAAGCTTTCTTT. It is translated as CASSLPRGQDTEAFF.

A word on this clonotype: A much bigger clone sits one base away, suggesting this may be a read error. V and J are TRBV5-1 and TRBJ2-5, with D tentatively TRBD1 or TRBD2 (6 bases each). The CDR3 has 16 amino acids. Germline CDR1 and CDR2: SGHRS and YFSETQ. V lost 5 bases and J lost 5, with 22 bases in between. CDR3 amino acids: CASRLSRGGQWETQYF. The CDR3 DNA follows: TGCGCCAGCAGACTATCCAGAGGGGGGCAATGGGAGACCCAGTACTTC. Using reference TRBV5-1 and TRBJ2-5 for the parts outside the CDR3, the full variable domain is KAGVTQTPRYLIKTRGQQVTLSCSPISGHRSVSWYQQTPGQGLQFLFEYFSETQRNKGNFPGRFSGRQFSNSRSEMNVSTLELGDSALYLCASRLSRGGQWETQYFGPGTRLLVL.

This clonotype was seen many times. The gene calls are TRBV20-1 and TRBJ2-1, with TRBD2 matching 11 bases. The CDR3 sequence is 14 residues long. V dropped 6 bases and J dropped 7; count of bases not matched to a gene: 8. Germline-derived CDR1 and CDR2 are DFQATT and SNEGSKA (reference sequence). The CDR3 region has the DNA TGCAGTGCAAGCACTAGCGGGGGCTGGAATGAGCAGTTCTTC. It yields the protein CSASTSGGWNEQFF.

There are many counts of this clonotype. The V call is TRBV20-1, the J call TRBJ2-5; D is uncertain. V lost 2 bases and J 1 base, leaving 11 bases between the germline ends. This CDR3 region has 14 residues. Germline V gene data show CDR1 as DFQATT and CDR2 as SNEGSKA (reference sequence). Here the CDR3 DNA reads TGCAGTGCTAGACGGCAGAAGTTCCAAGAGACCCAGTACTTC. This translates into CSARRQKFQETQYF.

The chain links TRBV5-1 to TRBJ2-3, with 7 bases identical to TRBD2. This CDR3 region has 14 residues. V trimming: 7 bases; J trimming: 2 bases; junction bases outside the gene matches: 7. Germline assignment: CDR1 SGHRS and CDR2 YFSETQ. CDR3 in DNA: TGCGCCAGCGCGTTGGGGGGGTCCACAGATACGCAGTATTTT. Residues: CASALGGSTDTQYF.

This chain uses TRBV10-3 with TRBJ1-5, with D unresolved. The CDR3 runs 14 residues. The V gene lost 4 bases and the J gene lost 4 bases, with 11 bases spanning the gap. CDR1 is ENHRY, CDR2 SYGVKD, per germline. The CDR3 DNA reads TGTGCCATCAGTGGCGGGGAGGTTAATCAGCCCCAGCATTTT. This gives the protein CAISGGEVNQPQHF.

By frequency in the sample, this clonotype is medium-sized. The chain uses TRBV25-1 and TRBJ1-2, with 9 bases matching TRBD1. The CDR3 extends over 15 amino acids. Germline V gene data show CDR1 as MGHDK and CDR2 as SYGVNS. With 6 bases clipped from V and 7 bases from J, the junction kept 12 bases outside the gene matches. The CDR3 is CASSNSGTGIGGYTF. Here the CDR3 DNA reads TGTGCCAGCAGCAACAGCGGGACAGGGATCGGTGGCTACACCTTC.

This clonotype was counted many times. The genes are TRBV5-1 and TRBJ1-2; 7 bases align to TRBD1. Unmatched junction bases numbered 8, after V lost 4 bases and J lost 2 bases. There are 15 residues in the CDR3. Per the germline V gene, CDR1 is SGHRS and CDR2 is YFSETQ. This CDR3 is CASSTGTVGNYGYTF. The CDR3 coding sequence is TGCGCCAGCAGCACCGGGACAGTCGGGAACTATGGCTACACCTTC.

In its sample, this clonotype was seen many times. The CDR3 region has the DNA TGCAGTGCTGCCCAGGGGACTAGTGGCTACACCTTC. Protein product: CSAAQGTSGYTF. The chain joins TRBV20-1 to TRBJ1-2; a weak D match, TRBD1 (6 bases). From germline, CDR1 is DFQATT and CDR2 SNEGSKA (reference sequence). This CDR3 has 12 amino acids. V was clipped by 5 bases and J by 7 bases, with 14 bases between them.

This clonotype was found many times. The chain has TRBV7-8 and TRBJ2-3; 11 bases align to TRBD2. The CDR3 runs 17 residues. The V segment lost 5 bases and the J segment 7 bases; nucleotides outside the gene matches: 14. CDR1 is SGHVS, CDR2 FQNEAQ, per germline. The CDR3 coding sequence is TGTGCCAGCAGCCCGAGAGGGGGGACTAGCGGAGTTTATACGCAGTATTTT. Translating gives CASSPRGGTSGVYTQYF.

Judged by abundance, this clonotype is medium-sized (0.01 to 0.1%). This chain uses TRBV12-3 or TRBV12-4 with TRBJ1-1, with unresolved D. The V gene lost 1 base and the J gene lost 3 bases, with 6 bases spanning the gap. The CDR3 contains 13 residues. The CDR3 coding sequence is TGTGCCAGCAGTTTAGACACAGACACTGAAGCTTTCTTT. It codes for CASSLDTDTEAFF.

Many counts were recorded for this clonotype. The V call is TRBV6-2 or TRBV6-3, the J call TRBJ2-1, with 9 bases matching TRBD2. This CDR3 has 16 residues. The germline V gene encodes CDR1 MNHEY and CDR2 SVGEGT. V shed 0 bases, J shed 4 bases, and the junction held 4 bases outside the gene matches. The CDR3 loop reads CASSYSRLAAYNEQFF. CDR3 bases: TGTGCCAGCAGTTACTCGAGACTAGCGGCTTACAATGAGCAGTTCTTC.

To note about this clonotype: Sequence at one end of the junction differs from germline and may be a read error. The rearrangement uses TRBV5-1 and TRBJ2-1, with a tentative D call TRBD2 (6 bases). The germline CDR1 and CDR2 sequences are SGHRS and YFSETQ. CDR3 length: 15 amino acids. The CDR3, as DNA: TGCGCCATCAGCTTGGATAGCGGTGGGGCAGATGAGCAGTTCTTC. Protein: CAISLDSGGADEQFF.

This clonotype was recorded at least ten times. The chain combines TRBV12-3 or TRBV12-4 with TRBJ2-5; 8 nucleotides agree with TRBD2. V lost 7 bases and J lost 7; bases outside the gene matches: 11. The length of the CDR3 is 14 residues. CDR3 sequence (DNA): TGTGCCAGCACCCTGGACCCCCGGGAGGGGACCCAGTACTTC. This encodes CASTLDPREGTQYF.